The rows below give T cell receptor beta chains drawn from one sample of a study of blood T cell repertoires in COVID-19. Assay used: immunoSEQ multiplex PCR; TCRdb lists only in-frame clones, some missing. This table has about 110,000 clones, around 88% appearing once. Sequencing was performed on peripheral blood. All receptors derive from a woman between 45 and 65 years old with active or convalescent COVID-19. The CDR3 runs from the conserved cysteine through the conserved F or W. Fields, in order: D gene, J gene, V gene, clone size, CDR3 protein, CDR3 DNA. The D gene is left open where the match is weak. Size is omitted from some rows. Given values are once, few, many or a class for expanded clones.

d_call: TRBD1; j_call: TRBJ2-6; v_call: TRBV5-1; clone_size: .; cdr3_aa: CASKTGRTGANVLTF; cdr3_nt: TGCGCCAGCAAGACAGGGCGTACGGGGGCCAACGTCCTGACTTTC
d_call: TRBD1; j_call: TRBJ1-5; v_call: TRBV18; clone_size: .; cdr3_aa: CASSPSDRVQPQHF; cdr3_nt: TGTGCCAGCTCTCCCTCGGACAGGGTGCAGCCCCAGCATTTT
d_call: .; j_call: TRBJ2-1; v_call: TRBV5-4; clone_size: .; cdr3_aa: CASSGRGRVAYNEQFF; cdr3_nt: TGTGCCAGCAGCGGGAGGGGGAGGGTTGCCTACAATGAGCAGTTCTTC
d_call: TRBD1; j_call: TRBJ1-2; v_call: TRBV30; clone_size: .; cdr3_aa: CAWSRGQGSGYTF; cdr3_nt: TGTGCCTGGAGCCGAGGACAGGGTAGTGGCTACACCTTC
d_call: .; j_call: TRBJ2-6; v_call: TRBV2; clone_size: .; cdr3_aa: CASSEIRVTRVFGANVLTF; cdr3_nt: TGTGCCAGCAGTGAAATAAGGGTCACCAGGGTTTTTGGGGCCAACGTCCTGACTTTC
d_call: .; j_call: TRBJ2-3; v_call: TRBV4-1; clone_size: .; cdr3_aa: CASSQVAQISTDTQYF; cdr3_nt: TGCGCCAGCAGCCAAGTGGCTCAGATTAGCACAGATACGCAGTATTTT
d_call: .; j_call: TRBJ1-1; v_call: TRBV28; clone_size: .; cdr3_aa: CASSYSWNTEAFF; cdr3_nt: TGTGCCAGCAGTTACTCCTGGAACACTGAAGCTTTCTTT
d_call: TRBD1; j_call: TRBJ1-4; v_call: TRBV14; clone_size: .; cdr3_aa: CASSQGDRGGEKLFF; cdr3_nt: TGTGCCAGCAGCCAAGGTGACAGGGGGGGCGAAAAACTGTTTTTT
d_call: TRBD2; j_call: TRBJ2-3; v_call: TRBV6-4; clone_size: .; cdr3_aa: CASSAGGADTQYF; cdr3_nt: TGTGCCAGCTCAGCGGGAGGGGCAGATACGCAGTATTTT
d_call: .; j_call: TRBJ1-1; v_call: TRBV5-1; clone_size: .; cdr3_aa: CASSLEAGRNTEAFF; cdr3_nt: TGCGCCAGCAGCTTGGAGGCAGGGCGGAACACTGAAGCTTTCTTT
d_call: .; j_call: TRBJ2-7; v_call: TRBV12-3/TRBV12-4; clone_size: .; cdr3_aa: CASSPQFYEQYF; cdr3_nt: TGTGCCAGCAGTCCACAGTTCTACGAGCAGTACTTC
d_call: .; j_call: TRBJ2-7; v_call: TRBV5-1; clone_size: once; cdr3_aa: CASSLQGYEQYF; cdr3_nt: TGCGCCAGCAGCTTACAGGGTTACGAGCAGTACTTC
d_call: TRBD2; j_call: TRBJ2-3; v_call: TRBV7-6; clone_size: .; cdr3_aa: CASSLALAGVADTQYF; cdr3_nt: TGTGCCAGCAGCTTAGCACTAGCGGGAGTAGCAGATACGCAGTATTTT
d_call: TRBD1; j_call: TRBJ2-7; v_call: TRBV23-1; clone_size: .; cdr3_aa: CASILSRDRFSYEQYF; cdr3_nt: TGCGCCAGCATTTTGTCCCGGGACAGATTCTCCTACGAGCAGTACTTC
d_call: TRBD2; j_call: TRBJ2-7; v_call: TRBV3-1/TRBV3-2; clone_size: .; cdr3_aa: CASSQDVTSGYYEQYF; cdr3_nt: TGTGCCAGCAGCCAAGATGTGACTAGCGGATACTACGAGCAGTACTTC
d_call: TRBD2; j_call: TRBJ2-1; v_call: TRBV5-1; clone_size: .; cdr3_aa: CASSPLGAGAVGEQFF; cdr3_nt: TGCGCCAGCAGCCCCCTAGGAGCGGGAGCCGTGGGTGAGCAGTTCTTC
d_call: TRBD2; j_call: TRBJ2-7; v_call: TRBV6-6; clone_size: .; cdr3_aa: CASRFLSGKIYEQYF; cdr3_nt: TGTGCCAGCCGATTCCTTAGCGGGAAGATCTACGAGCAGTACTTC
d_call: TRBD1; j_call: TRBJ1-1; v_call: TRBV11-3; clone_size: .; cdr3_aa: CASSLGQGTMNTEAFF; cdr3_nt: TGTGCCAGCAGCTTAGGACAGGGAACAATGAACACTGAAGCTTTCTTT
d_call: .; j_call: TRBJ2-2; v_call: TRBV6-4; clone_size: .; cdr3_aa: CASKTGVSTGELFF; cdr3_nt: TGTGCCAGCAAGACGGGAGTATCAACCGGGGAGCTGTTTTTT
d_call: .; j_call: TRBJ2-7; v_call: TRBV5-5; clone_size: once; cdr3_aa: CASSIVEGRAGEQYF; cdr3_nt: TGTGCCAGCAGCATCGTGGAGGGAAGGGCCGGAGAGCAGTACTTC
d_call: .; j_call: TRBJ2-2; v_call: TRBV7-8; clone_size: few; cdr3_aa: CASSLASEGTGELFF; cdr3_nt: TGTGCCAGCAGCTTAGCTAGCGAAGGCACCGGGGAGCTGTTTTTT
d_call: TRBD1; j_call: TRBJ2-7; v_call: TRBV6-9; clone_size: .; cdr3_aa: CASRRDRVYEQYF; cdr3_nt: TGTGCCAGCCGCCGGGACAGGGTCTACGAGCAGTACTTC